In its sample, the clone carrying this T cell receptor beta chain was seen a few times. Produced via immunoSEQ multiplex PCR; TCRdb's table is partial and in-frame only. In the table there are approximately 85,000 clones, around 81% of which are singletons. This specimen belongs to a study of blood T cell repertoires in COVID-19. The wider study: The cDNA or gDNA used as material had been derived from T cells, B-cell-depleted T cells, or PBMCs.

Trimming took 3 bases from V and 1 from J; bases not matched to a gene: 5. The germline CDR1 and CDR2 sequences are LGHDT and YNNKEL (reference sequence). The CDR3 has 15 residues. Sequencing used peripheral blood. This TCR was sampled from a woman between 65 and 79 years old with active or convalescent COVID-19. The chain joins TRBV3-1 (or the pseudogene TRBV3-2) to TRBJ1-2, with 7 bases fitting TRBD1. In nucleotides, the CDR3 is TGTGCCAGCAGCCAGAGGACAGGCGGTAACTATGGCTACACCTTC. It translates to CASSQRTGGNYGYTF.